The 21 T cell receptor beta chains below come from one sample, sequenced in a study of blood T cell repertoires in COVID-19. Using immunoSEQ multiplex PCR, the repertoire was profiled, and TCRdb retains in-frame clones only, with some absent. Found here are 140,000 to 150,000 clones, over 70% of them singletons; the top ten hold less than 2%. Sequenced sample: peripheral blood. These TCRs come from a woman aged 60-70 years with acute or convalescent COVID-19.

This sequence joins TRBV19 and TRBJ1-5; TRBD1 is a possible D gene (5 bases). This CDR3 region has 12 residues. Germline assignment: CDR1 LNHDA and CDR2 SQIVND (reference sequence). V gave up 1 base and J gave up 12 bases, with 10 bases separating them. The CDR3: CASSIVGRDQHF. CDR3 in DNA: TGTGCCAGTAGTATAGTAGGCAGGGACCAGCATTTT.

The chain couples TRBV7-2 to TRBJ1-2, with TRBD1 identical over 8 bases. This CDR3 has 15 residues. Germline assignment: CDR1 SGHTA and CDR2 FQGNSA. J was trimmed by 7 bases and V by 4 bases; bases with no gene match: 11. The CDR3: CASSSPPQGASGYTF. CDR3 bases: TGTGCCAGCAGCTCCCCCCCCCAGGGGGCAAGTGGCTACACCTTC.

The J gene is TRBJ2-3, the V gene TRBV5-1, with D tentatively TRBD1 (6 bases). V was trimmed by 1 base and J by 3 bases, leaving 12 bases between them. The CDR3 contains 15 residues. Germline lookup yields CDR1 SGHRS and CDR2 YFSETQ. CDR3 DNA: TGCGCCAGCAGCTTGAGGGGGTCTATAACAGATACGCAGTATTTT. This sequence encodes CASSLRGSITDTQYF.

The genes are TRBV14 and TRBJ2-1, with TRBD2 matching 10 bases. With 8 bases clipped from V and 5 bases from J, the junction kept 6 bases outside the gene matches. The CDR3 is made up of 14 amino acids. Germline V lookup: CDR1 SGHDN, CDR2 FVKESK. CDR3 bases: TGTGCCAGCGAAGCGGGAGGGGTTAACAATGAGCAGTTCTTC. Translated: CASEAGGVNNEQFF.

The V call is TRBV6-5, the J call TRBJ2-2; TRBD2 matches 8 bases. CDR1 MNHEY and CDR2 SVGAGI come from the germline V gene. Losses at the gene ends were 1 base for V and 6 bases for J; bases not matched to a gene: 4. The CDR3 runs to 15 residues. CDR3 residues: CASSYWASGSGELFF. The CDR3 DNA is TGTGCCAGCAGTTACTGGGCTAGCGGGTCCGGGGAGCTGTTTTTT.

The chain has TRBV6-5 and TRBJ2-2; 10 nucleotides agree with TRBD2. CDR1 MNHEY and CDR2 SVGAGI come from the germline V gene. This CDR3 contains 16 residues. Unmatched junction bases numbered 15, after V lost 4 bases and J lost 13 bases. CDR3 bases: TGTGCCAGCAGTTTGAGAGCGGGAGGGCAGGTGTCCGGGCTGTTTTTT. This encodes CASSLRAGGQVSGLFF.

The chain joins TRBV11-3 to TRBJ2-1; the match to TRBD1 covers 9 bases. Germline-derived CDR1 and CDR2 are SGHNT and YENEEA. V was pared by 4 bases and J by 7 bases, with 14 bases of the junction left unmatched. The CDR3 runs to 17 residues. CDR3 in amino acids: CASSSGTGKSSGNEQFF. The CDR3 coding sequence is TGTGCCAGCAGCTCTGGGACAGGGAAGAGTTCGGGGAATGAGCAGTTCTTC.

This clone was found many times. V usage is TRBV24-1 and J usage is TRBJ2-3, with D possibly TRBD2 on 5 matching bases. Germline V gives CDR1 KGHDR, CDR2 SFDVKD. Trimming removed 6 bases at V and 3 bases at J, with 12 bases between. The CDR3 consists of 14 residues. The CDR3 sequence is CATSLAEVTDTQYF. The CDR3 bases are TGTGCCACCAGTCTCGCGGAGGTAACAGATACGCAGTATTTT.

The V and J genes are TRBV21-1 and TRBJ1-1; whether TRBD1, the table's D call, matches the DNA was not checked. TRBV21-1 is listed as a pseudogene. This CDR3 has 14 residues. The CDR3 nucleotides are TGTGCCAGCAGCAAAGCACAGAAAAACACTGAAGCTTTCTTT. As protein: CASSKAQKNTEAFF.

V and J are TRBV19 and TRBJ1-2; TRBD1 might be the D (5 bases). This CDR3 region has 16 residues. Per germline, CDR1 LNHDA and CDR2 SQIVND (reference sequence). Trimming shortened V by 2 bases and J by 0 bases, and 13 bases separated the two germline ends. In DNA, the CDR3 is TGTGCCAGTAGTATATCGTGGGGGGGAGCTAACTATGGCTACACCTTC. This gives the protein CASSISWGGANYGYTF.

This clone was counted between two and nine times. J is TRBJ2-7 and V is TRBV6-5; 9 bases fit TRBD1. The CDR3 extends over 13 amino acids. Looked up from germline, CDR1 is MNHEY and CDR2 is SVGAGI. With 0 bases clipped from V and 12 bases from J, the junction kept 6 bases outside the gene matches. CDR3 region: CASSYSDGTGLYF. The CDR3 coding sequence is TGTGCCAGCAGTTACTCTGATGGGACAGGGCTGTACTTC.

This chain connects TRBV1 to TRBJ1-2; TRBD1, as called in the table, went unchecked against the DNA. TRBV1 is tagged as a pseudogene. This CDR3 region has 16 residues. CDR3 in amino acids: CTSIQRQGVNDYGYTF. In nucleotides, the CDR3 is TGCACCAGCATCCAAAGGCAGGGGGTAAATGATTATGGCTACACCTTC.

The chain uses TRBV2 and TRBJ1-3; 8 bases are a match to TRBD1. The CDR3 runs to 16 residues. The V gene end was trimmed by 0 bases and the J gene end by 4 bases; junction bases not matched to a gene: 5. Germline CDR1 and CDR2: SNHLY and FYNNEI. CDR3 amino acids: CASSEAGRGLGNTIYF. CDR3 bases: TGTGCCAGCAGTGAAGCCGGCAGGGGGCTCGGAAACACCATATATTTT.

This clone was counted only a few times. The rearrangement links TRBV27 to TRBJ2-1; D possibly corresponds to TRBD2 (5 bases). The CDR3 runs to 16 residues. CDR1 is MNHEY and CDR2 is SMNVEV in the germline V gene (reference sequence). The germline V and J ends were trimmed by 2 bases and 5 bases, with 16 bases remaining between them. DNA of the CDR3: TGTGCCAGCAGTTTAGAGTATCGAGGGCTACACAATGAGCAGTTCTTC. Protein sequence: CASSLEYRGLHNEQFF.

The chain employs TRBV10-3 and TRBJ2-2, with 7 bases matching TRBD2. The germline V gene encodes CDR1 ENHRY and CDR2 SYGVKD. The CDR3 runs to 16 residues. V lost 6 bases and J lost 4; bases outside the gene matches: 11. The CDR3 coding sequence is TGTGCCATCAGATTCGGACTAGACGAGTTCACCGGGGAGCTGTTTTTT. Protein: CAIRFGLDEFTGELFF.

The chain employs TRBV7-9 and TRBJ2-1; 7 positions match TRBD1. CDR1 and CDR2 (germline): SEHNR, FQNEAQ (reference sequence). The CDR3 runs 16 residues. V trimming: 4 bases; J trimming: 8 bases; junction bases outside the gene matches: 14. CDR3 protein: CASSSTDRWIQYEQFF. CDR3 in DNA: TGTGCCAGCAGCTCGACGGACAGGTGGATCCAATATGAGCAGTTCTTC.

This clone was seen only a few times. The J gene is TRBJ2-1, the V gene TRBV5-1; D gene uncertain. CDR3 length: 15 amino acids. V dropped 4 bases and J dropped 7 bases, with 18 bases sitting between them. Germline lookup yields CDR1 SGHRS and CDR2 YFSETQ. CDR3 nucleotides: TGCGCCAGCAGCCCAACCCTAGGTCCTGGGAATGAGCAGTTCTTC. Its protein is CASSPTLGPGNEQFF.

V is TRBV12-3 or TRBV12-4 and J is TRBJ1-1; D is possibly TRBD1 (5 bases). V was pared by 6 bases and J by 6 bases, with 14 bases between. CDR3 length: 13 amino acids. The CDR3 DNA reads TGTGCCAGCAGCGGGGCCAGGGACTCTGAAGCTTTCTTT. It encodes CASSGARDSEAFF.

The V gene is TRBV10-2, the J gene TRBJ1-2; 9 bases agree with TRBD1. Trimming removed 3 bases from V and 6 bases from J; junction bases left unmatched: 5. This CDR3 has 14 residues. The germline V gene has CDR1 WSHSY and CDR2 SAAADI. CDR3 DNA: TGCGCCAGCAGTGACCGGGACAGGGTTCATGGCTACACCTTC. Translating it yields CASSDRDRVHGYTF.

V is TRBV5-1 and J is TRBJ2-1, with 16 nucleotides matching TRBD2. CDR1 and CDR2 from the germline V gene are SGHRS and YFSETQ. Trimming removed 4 bases from V and 9 bases from J; junction bases left unmatched: 1. The CDR3 is made up of 14 amino acids. The CDR3, as DNA: TGCGCCAGCAGCGGGACTAGCGGGAGGGCTGAGCAGTTCTTC. It encodes CASSGTSGRAEQFF.

V and J are TRBV5-4 and TRBJ2-1, with 10 bases aligning to TRBD2. Losses at the gene ends were 4 bases for V and 5 bases for J; bases not matched to a gene: 6. Per germline, CDR1 SGHNT and CDR2 YYREEE (reference sequence). The CDR3 is made up of 15 amino acids. This CDR3 is CASSLWTSGHNEQFF. CDR3 bases: TGTGCCAGCAGCCTCTGGACTAGCGGACACAATGAGCAGTTCTTC. Complete variable domain (other parts from reference TRBV5-4 and TRBJ2-1): ETGVTQSPTHLIKTRGQQVTLRCSSQSGHNTVSWYQQALGQGPQFIFQYYREEENGRGNFPPRFSGLQFPNYSSELNVNALELDDSALYLCASSLWTSGHNEQFFGPGTRLTVL.